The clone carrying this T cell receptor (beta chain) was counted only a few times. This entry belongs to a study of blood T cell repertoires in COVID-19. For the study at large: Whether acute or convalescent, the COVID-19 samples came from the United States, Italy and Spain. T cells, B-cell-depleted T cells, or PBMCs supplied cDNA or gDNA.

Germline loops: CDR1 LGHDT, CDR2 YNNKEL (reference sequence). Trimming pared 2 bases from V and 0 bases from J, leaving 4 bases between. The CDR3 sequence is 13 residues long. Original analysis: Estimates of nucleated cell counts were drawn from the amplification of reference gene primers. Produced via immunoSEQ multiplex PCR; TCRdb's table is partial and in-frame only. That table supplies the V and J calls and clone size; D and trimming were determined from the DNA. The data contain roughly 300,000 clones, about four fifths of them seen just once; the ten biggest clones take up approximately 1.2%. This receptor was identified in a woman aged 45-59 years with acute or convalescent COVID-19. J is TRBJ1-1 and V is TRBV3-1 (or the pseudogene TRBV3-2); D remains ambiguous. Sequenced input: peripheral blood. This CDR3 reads CASSQQLNTEAFF. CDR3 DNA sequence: TGTGCCAGCAGCCAACAGTTGAACACTGAAGCTTTCTTT.